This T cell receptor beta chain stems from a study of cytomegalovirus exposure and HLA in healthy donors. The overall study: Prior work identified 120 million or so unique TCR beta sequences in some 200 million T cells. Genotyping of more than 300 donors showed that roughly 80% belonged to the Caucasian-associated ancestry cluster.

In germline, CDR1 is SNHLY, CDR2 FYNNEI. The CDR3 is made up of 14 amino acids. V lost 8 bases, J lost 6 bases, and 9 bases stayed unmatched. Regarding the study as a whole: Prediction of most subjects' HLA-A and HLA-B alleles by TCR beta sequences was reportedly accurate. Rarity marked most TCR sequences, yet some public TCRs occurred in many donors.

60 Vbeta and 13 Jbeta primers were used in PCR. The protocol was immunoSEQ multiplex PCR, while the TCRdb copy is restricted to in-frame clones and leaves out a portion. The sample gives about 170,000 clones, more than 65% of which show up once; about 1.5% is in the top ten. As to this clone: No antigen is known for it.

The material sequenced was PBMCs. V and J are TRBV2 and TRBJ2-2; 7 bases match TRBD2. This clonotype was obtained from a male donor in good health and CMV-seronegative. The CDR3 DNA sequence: TGTGCCAGCCGGGGACTATTTGGAGCCGGGGAGCTGTTTTTT. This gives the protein CASRGLFGAGELFF.